The present entry profiles one T cell receptor beta chain with its context. Its recognized antigen is unknown. Per-base quality was not reported, and no clone a single base away is much larger than it. The data originate from a study of blood T cell repertoires in COVID-19 (dated by TCRdb to 2020 to 2022). At the level of the whole study: The collaborator samples originated in the United States, Italy and Spain and spanned the acute and convalescent phases of COVID-19. A de-identified subject ID, COVID-19 status, age in years and sex were almost always included in the sample metadata. The prospective study material was composed of cDNA or gDNA derived from T cells, B-cell-depleted T cells, or PBMCs. Subjects who had been exposed to COVID-19, were actively infected with it, or had recovered from it provided the deeply sampled blood TCRbeta repertoires that made up the dataset. The samples were drawn from two sources: the first 160 participants of the ongoing ImmuneRACE study, and over 950 subjects contributed by 6 global collaborators. Where available, HLA class I and class II types were obtained from metadata supplied by the sample provider rather than from assay-based typing. A freely available public database, intended as a resource for researchers studying the immune response to SARS-CoV-2, is where the repertoires were released. The paper as a whole reports these results and caveats: The quantity of clinical and demographic metadata differed by source and by participant and was supplied without curation.

The CDR3 holds 17 amino acids from the cysteine to the phenylalanine. Only CDR3 DNA remains: 51 bases, in frame from the first base. At one collaborating source in Seattle, patients were enrolled during active infection and were followed longitudinally through the course of disease. The collaborating institutions used their own protocols to collect whole blood in K2EDTA tubes. For TCRbeta analysis, collaborator samples were shipped as frozen whole blood, as isolated PBMCs, or as DNA extracted from either sample type. The immunoSEQ Assay, a bias-controlled multiplex PCR, was used to amplify TCRbeta CDR3 regions from genomic DNA. On the study's bioinformatics: The number of nucleated cells in each sample was estimated by amplification of reference gene primers within the assay. To quantify the absolute abundance of each unique TCRbeta CDR3 rearrangement, sequence reads were collapsed and filtered. For each sample, productive Simpson clonality was calculated as the square root of Simpson's diversity index over productive rearrangements. Imported from immuneACCESS, the table was reduced by TCRdb to in-frame sequences with V and J called. These copies leave out some clones; in studies compared against another copy, an unresolved V gene accounts for under half, and the cause of the remainder is not known. V and J calls and clone size follow that table, whereas D and trimming were derived from the DNA. Within this sample are 200,000 to 300,000 clones, with around nine tenths of them counted one time only. The ten biggest clones cover about 5% of the sample.

The rearrangement joined TRBV12-2 to TRBJ1-3; the table calls TRBD1, which could not be checked here. TRBV12-2 is marked as a pseudogene. The source of this sequence is a woman aged 60-75 years with COVID-19, enrolled during active disease. The sequenced sample consisted of peripheral blood. The sequenced DNA: TGTGCAAGTCGCTTAGGGGACAAACCTTGCTCTGGAAACACCATATATTTT. This gives the protein CASRLGDKPCSGNTIYF.